The clone carrying this TCR beta chain was recorded once. Repertoires were generated with immunoSEQ multiplex PCR, while TCRdb's copy carries only in-frame clones and drops some. The sample has 65,000 to 85,000 clones, less than 85% seen once. The source of the sample is a study of radiotherapy plus CTLA-4 blockade in lung cancer. Germline assignment: CDR1 MGHDK and CDR2 SYGVNS. The V and J ends lost 5 bases and 3 bases respectively, with 19 bases between them. CDR3 length: 16 residues. Focal radiation was given together with CTLA-4 blockade (ipilimumab) to patients with chemo-refractory metastatic non-small-cell lung cancer.

This sequence joins TRBV25-1 and TRBJ1-1; D not resolved. This clonotype was obtained from a human donor with non-small cell lung cancer whose response to radiotherapy plus ipilimumab could not be evaluated. The material was peripheral blood, obtained from a patient treated with radiotherapy plus ipilimumab. CDR3 in amino acids: CASSHKWVGRDTEAFF. The DNA for the CDR3 is TGTGCCAGCAGTCATAAATGGGTGGGGAGGGACACTGAAGCTTTCTTT.